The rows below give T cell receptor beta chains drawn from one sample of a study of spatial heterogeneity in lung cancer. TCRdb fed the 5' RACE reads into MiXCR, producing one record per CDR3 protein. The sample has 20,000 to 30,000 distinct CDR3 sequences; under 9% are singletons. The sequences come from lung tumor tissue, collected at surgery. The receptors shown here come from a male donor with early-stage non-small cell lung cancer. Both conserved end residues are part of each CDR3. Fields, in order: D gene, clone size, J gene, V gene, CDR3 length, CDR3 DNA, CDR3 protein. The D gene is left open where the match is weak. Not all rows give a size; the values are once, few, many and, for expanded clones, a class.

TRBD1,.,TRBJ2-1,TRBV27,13,TGTGCCAGCACCAGGACAGGGTACAATGAGCAGTTCTTC,CASTRTGYNEQFF
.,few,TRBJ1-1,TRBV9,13,TGTGCCAGCAGCGTAGTGGGCCACACTGAAGCTTTCTTT,CASSVVGHTEAFF
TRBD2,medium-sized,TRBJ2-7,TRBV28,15,TGTGCCAGCAGTTTGACGGGGCTAGCGGGAGGCGAGCAGTACTTC,CASSLTGLAGGEQYF
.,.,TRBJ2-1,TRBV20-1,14,TGCAGTGCTCCCGATCTTCCGGGCCCCGATGAGCAGTTCTTC,CSAPDLPGPDEQFF
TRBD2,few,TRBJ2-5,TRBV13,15,TGTGCCAGCAGCTTAAAGACTAGCTTCCTAGAGACCCAGTACTTC,CASSLKTSFLETQYF
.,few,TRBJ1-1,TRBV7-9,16,TGTGCCAGCAGCGCCAGGGGAGGAGGACGGATCACTGAAGCTTTCTTT,CASSARGGGRITEAFF
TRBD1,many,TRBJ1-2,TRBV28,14,TGTGCCAGCAGTTATACAGGGGGCGTCTATGGCTACACCTTC,CASSYTGGVYGYTF
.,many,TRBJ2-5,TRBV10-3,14,TGTGCCATCAGTCTATCTGGGGGGCTGGAGACCCAGTACTTC,CAISLSGGLETQYF
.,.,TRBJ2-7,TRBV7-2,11,TGTGCCAGCAGCCACAGGGAGATTCAGTACTTC,CASSHREIQYF
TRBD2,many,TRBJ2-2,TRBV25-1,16,TGTGCCAGCAGTGAAGGGACTAGCGGATACACCGGGGAGCTGTTTTTT,CASSEGTSGYTGELFF
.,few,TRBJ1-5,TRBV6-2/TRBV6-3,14,TGTGCCAGCAGTAGGACAGCTTACAATCAGCCCCAGCATTTT,CASSRTAYNQPQHF
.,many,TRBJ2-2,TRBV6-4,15,TGTGCCAGCAGTGGGGCAGGGGCGAACACCGGGGAGCTGTTTTTT,CASSGAGANTGELFF
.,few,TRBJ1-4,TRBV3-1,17,TGTGCCAGCAGCCAAGGCACCGGGTCGCTCAAGGGGGAAAAACTGTTTTTT,CASSQGTGSLKGEKLFF
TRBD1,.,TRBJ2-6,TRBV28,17,TGTGCCAGCAGTTTGGAAGGGGGCATACCTGGGGCCAACGTCCTGACTTTC,CASSLEGGIPGANVLTF